This record covers a single T cell receptor beta chain. This clonotype has only a few counts. Its antigen is still unknown. No clone much larger than this one lies a single base away; base qualities are absent. CDR1 is given as SEHNR and CDR2 as FQNEAQ, both from the germline V gene (reference sequence). Including the terminal cysteine and phenylalanine, the CDR3 comprises 15 residues. Only the CDR3 DNA is retained, 45 bases long and in frame from the first base. Trimming takes 5 bases off V and 7 bases off J; junction bases not matched to a gene: 11. The time point label, read with the paper, signifies: newly diagnosed GD, antithyroid drugs for less than 3 months. For both TCR sequencing and RNA sequencing, RNA was extracted from PBMCs in TRIzol. The diagnosis of Graves' disease was made according to American Thyroid Association guidelines. Recruitment of patients was carried out at an endocrinology department in Xi'an, China. Each patient gave 8.5 to 9.5 milliliters of peripheral blood, collected in an EDTA anticoagulant tube. Ficoll Paque Plus density gradient separation was used to isolate PBMCs, and no additional T cell sorting was done. RNA quality was checked with an Agilent 2100 Bioanalyzer and agarose gel, and concentration with a NanoDrop 2000.

The library was prepared using multiplex PCR. Data came from an Illumina HiSeq 4000. To build TCR beta libraries, CDR3 regions were amplified by Arm-PCR using iRepertoire HTBI primers. PCR products were gel purified before sequencing. The original methods were these. Across samples, 60 to 75 TRBV and 13 to 15 TRBJ segments were identified and used for gene usage analysis of CDR3 amino acid clonotypes. Filtered high-quality paired reads were merged into contigs using COPE and FqMerger. BLAST was used to align contigs to the IMGT TRBV, TRBD and TRBJ reference genes, and CDR3 was defined following IMGT. Highly expanded clones were defined as clonotypes with a frequency above 0.1%. Repertoire diversity was measured by Shannon entropy, and V-J evenness by the Gini coefficient. Clonotypes shared by more than one individual were considered public. TCRdb reworked the public reads: Q25 trimming with fastp, MiXCR clone assembly, productive beta chains retained. Each CDR3 protein gets just one entry, which takes the most common genes and DNA from the rows behind it. TCRdb, rather than the study authors, made the V and J calls. Present in this sample are around 500,000 distinct CDR3 sequences, about 13% of which were seen just once. The ten top clones hold about 10% of the sample.

This specimen belongs to a study of regulatory T cells in long-lasting Graves disease (dated by TCRdb to the early 2020s). A note on the overall study: In the newly diagnosed Graves' disease group, patients had been taking antithyroid drugs for less than 3 months. Peripheral blood TCR sequencing and RNA sequencing compared persistent Graves' disease patients with newly diagnosed Graves' disease patients. A total of roughly 33 samples underwent TCR sequencing: some 13 from persistent and roughly 20 from newly diagnosed Graves' disease patients. The study took place in China and was registered as a clinical trial. What the authors observed across the whole study: More public clonotypes were shared among persistent patients (under 3,000) than among newly diagnosed patients (just under 1,000). Only peripheral blood was studied, because thyroid tissue, the primary lesion, was inaccessible. Sequencing and analysis were restricted to the TCR beta chain. As a limitation, the authors acknowledged that the small sample size may reduce accuracy. TRBV28, TRBJ1-2 and TRBJ2-5 were preferentially used in persistent disease, while TRBV20-1 and TRBJ2-1 were favored in newly diagnosed disease. Persistent Graves' disease patients showed lower TCR Shannon entropy and fewer highly expanded clones than newly diagnosed patients, suggesting clonal expansion.

These data were also filed under a second study, of T cells in Graves' hyperthyroidism and ophthalmopathy. Reported in the second study: A patient counted as having stable Graves' hyperthyroidism if no progression to ophthalmopathy occurred over 18 months of follow-up. The hyperthyroidism patients were between 18 and 65 years old and newly diagnosed, with a disease duration of less than 2 months. Exclusion was applied to patients with uncontrolled infections, other autoimmune diseases, pregnancy or lactation. Clinical symptoms, serum thyroxine and TRAb, thyroid ultrasound, and orbital computed tomography formed the basis for the diagnoses. The first round of RT-PCR for the TCR CDR3 was performed with the HTBI primer set and the Qiagen OneStep RT-PCR kit. Most expanded thyroid clonotypes (frequency above 0.001) were also detected in blood, suggesting blood repertoires may reflect thyroid immune responses. Ophthalmopathy was separated from stable hyperthyroidism by a 13 V-J signature model, with approximately 86% sensitivity and roughly 81% specificity obtained in cross-validation and 80%/75% obtained in testing. In validation, the model predicted progression to ophthalmopathy with 60% to 71% sensitivity and roughly 75% specificity, a median of about six months before onset. To identify TCR V-J signatures that set the groups apart, the researchers used a discovery cohort of 100 patients, made up of under 50 with Graves' ophthalmopathy and 55 to 65 with stable Graves' hyperthyroidism. Whether ophthalmopathy could be predicted prospectively was tested in an independent validation cohort made up of about 18 hyperthyroidism patients plus 17 patients who later progressed to ophthalmopathy. The approximately 100 discovery patients were randomly split 7:3 into training and test sets. Thyroid tissue and blood T-cell repertoires from six or seven Graves' hyperthyroidism patients were also compared in the study. Following sampling, methimazole starting at 30 mg daily was given to hyperthyroidism patients, and high-dose intravenous methylprednisolone was given to ophthalmopathy patients. Libraries were constructed in a second round of multiplex PCR, after which size selection and purification were performed. The libraries were sequenced on an Illumina HiSeq2000 using paired-end 100 bp reads. SOAPnuke was used to process the raw data, removing reads that contained adapters or uncalled bases, had a mean Phred below 15, or lacked an exact match to the constant primer or identifier. COPE v1.2.5 was used to merge high-quality paired reads, and clonotypes were defined as unique nucleotide sequences. Clonotypes were aligned to IMGT TRBV, TRBD and TRBJ reference segments using MiTCR v1.1. The analysis was restricted to V-J combinations with a frequency above 0.0001, which together covered 99% to 99.2% of the repertoires. A TCS score was defined as the ratio of F50 (clonal expansion) to E x V (chaos), with BLOSUM62-based TCRdist applied between CDR3 peptides within each V-J. Welch's t-statistics and random forest reduced approximately 520 V-J features to some 14, which were used in a naive Bayes classifier (R e1071). Sample size was not statistically predetermined, and investigators were not blinded to group allocation. The paper reports TCR Vbeta CDR3 sequencing of over 130 peripheral blood samples: 40 or so ophthalmopathy, under 80 hyperthyroidism and approximately 17 progressor patients.

The sample in question was peripheral blood mononuclear cells (PBMCs), obtained at new diagnosis, from a patient treated with antithyroid drugs. This clonotype was sampled from a man aged 30-40 years with Graves disease. Donor details come from another sample of the same person, matched by shared clones. This chain is built from TRBV7-9 and TRBJ1-1, with TRBD1 identical over 9 junction bases. The CDR3 region has the sequence CASSPTGTGTDEAFF. At the DNA level, the sequence is TGTGCCAGCAGCCCCACCGGGACAGGGACTGATGAAGCTTTCTTT.